This T cell receptor (beta chain) was documented in a study of blood T cell repertoires in COVID-19. For the study at large: Material from acute and convalescent COVID-19 was sourced from the United States, Italy and Spain. Sources were T cells, B-cell-depleted T cells, or PBMCs; the material itself was cDNA or gDNA.

CDR1 and CDR2 from the germline V gene are SEHNR and FQNEAQ (reference sequence). This CDR3 has 17 residues. Losses at the gene ends were 4 bases for V and 3 bases for J; bases not matched to a gene: 12. Assay used: immunoSEQ multiplex PCR; TCRdb lists only in-frame clones, some missing. The top ten hold 6.8% of the sample, which has 90,000 to 120,000 clones, about 87% seen once. The chain has TRBV7-9 and TRBJ2-1; 7 bases line up with TRBD2. What was sequenced was peripheral blood. The TCR originated in a man aged 45-60 years with active or convalescent COVID-19. CDR3 protein: CASSSLAERTGYNEQFF. CDR3 DNA sequence: TGTGCCAGCAGCTCGCTAGCGGAGCGTACGGGCTACAATGAGCAGTTCTTC.